These 14 T cell receptor beta chains were sequenced from one sample in a study of early T cells in non-severe SARS-CoV-2 infection (TCRdb year 2021). The method behind the library was 5' RACE. Sequencing took place on a NextSeq 500. TCRdb trimmed public reads at Q25 via fastp, called clones via MiXCR and kept in-frame beta chains. Rows matching on CDR3 protein sequence are summarized as one entry with the most common DNA and genes. The sample table holds 65,000 to 90,000 distinct CDR3 sequences, of which roughly an eighth were seen once. The ten largest clones take up approximately 7% of the sample. The sample taken for sequencing was whole blood. These receptors originate from an adult who was a healthcare worker with PCR-confirmed SARS-CoV-2 infection or an uninfected control (not recorded which).

This clonotype was seen a handful of times. The chain has TRBV12-3 or TRBV12-4 and TRBJ1-5; D unclear. There are 14 residues in the CDR3. V dropped 8 bases and J dropped 2 bases, with 13 bases sitting between them. The CDR3 DNA reads as TGTGCCAGCGGCGGGGTGGGTCGCAATCAGCCCCAGCATTTT. It translates to CASGGVGRNQPQHF.

This clonotype was recorded a few times. The chain links TRBV20-1 to TRBJ2-6; either TRBD1 or TRBD2 may supply D (5 bases each). Between the trimmed V and J ends, which lost 6 bases and 0 bases, there was a span of 12 bases. The V gene's germline CDR1 is DFQATT and CDR2 SNEGSKA (reference sequence). There are 15 residues in the CDR3. The CDR3 region has the DNA TGCAGTGCAAGGGACGTCTACTCTGGGGCCAACGTCCTGACTTTC. Its translation: CSARDVYSGANVLTF.

This clonotype was seen many times. The chain carries TRBV7-8 and TRBJ1-5, with D tentatively TRBD1 (5 bases). In germline, CDR1 is SGHVS, CDR2 FQNEAQ. This CDR3 region has 13 residues. V was trimmed by 11 bases and J by 0 bases, leaving 11 bases between them. The CDR3 spells CAATDDSNQPQHF. CDR3 sequence (DNA): TGTGCCGCGACAGACGATAGCAATCAGCCCCAGCATTTT.

This clonotype has a count of ten or more. This rearrangement joins TRBV7-6 to TRBJ2-7; D unresolved. This CDR3 is built from 13 residues. CDR1 and CDR2 (germline): SGHVS, FNYEAQ. V was cut by 0 bases and J by 3 bases, with 6 bases left in between. The CDR3 DNA reads TGTGCCAGCAGCTTAGCCAACAACTACGAGCAGTACTTC. This sequence encodes CASSLANNYEQYF.

The rearrangement joins TRBV29-1 to TRBJ2-2, with D perhaps TRBD1 or TRBD2 (6 bases each). The length of the CDR3 is 20 residues. V lost 0 bases and J 0 bases, leaving 23 bases between the germline ends. The germline gives CDR1 SQVTM, CDR2 ANQGSEA. CDR3 in amino acids: CSVEDRQGLASAANTGELFF. The CDR3 nucleotides read TGCAGCGTTGAAGATCGGCAGGGGCTGGCTAGCGCCGCGAACACCGGGGAGCTGTTTTTT.

This clonotype was observed a handful of times. The genes are TRBV30 and TRBJ1-5; no definite D call. Germline V gene lookup returns CDR1 GTSNPN and CDR2 SVGIG (reference sequence). CDR3 length equals 12 residues. V lost 2 bases and J lost 5, with 7 bases in between. CDR3 nucleotide sequence: TGTGCCTGGAGTTCAAGGGATCAGCCCCAGCATTTT. Translated: CAWSSRDQPQHF. Combining the CDR3 with reference TRBV30 and TRBJ1-5 gives the whole variable domain SQTIHQWPATLVQPVGSPLSLECTVEGTSNPNLYWYRQAAGRGLQLLFYSVGIGQISSEVPQNLSASRPQDRQFILSSKKLLLSDSGFYLCAWSSRDQPQHFGDGTRLSIL.

This clonotype was counted a few times. V usage is TRBV27 and J usage is TRBJ1-6, with 8 bases that match TRBD1. The CDR3 consists of 15 residues. J was trimmed by 2 bases and V by 5 bases; bases with no gene match: 2. Germline V CDR1 and CDR2: MNHEY, SMNVEV (reference sequence). The CDR3: CASSDRGPYNSPLHF. The CDR3 coding sequence is TGTGCCAGCAGTGACAGGGGACCCTATAATTCACCCCTCCACTTT.

This clonotype occurred many times. The chain is built from TRBV11-2 and TRBJ1-2; D unclear. This CDR3 has 13 amino acids. CDR1 is SGHAT, CDR2 FQNNGV, per germline. The V gene lost 5 bases and the J gene lost 5 bases, with 12 bases spanning the gap. The CDR3 region is CASSPSAGYGYTF. DNA for the CDR3: TGTGCCAGCAGCCCTTCGGCGGGGTATGGCTACACCTTC.

This clonotype has a count of ten or more. A single base separates this from a much larger clone, so it may be a read error. The CDR3 DNA sequence: TGCGCCAGCGGTGTGGCGGGAGGTATACCCCACGAGCAGTACTTC. Its translation is CASGVAGGIPHEQYF. The V call is TRBV10-2, the J call TRBJ2-7, with 8 bases aligning to TRBD2. Trimming took 8 bases from V and 5 from J; bases not matched to a gene: 14. The CDR3 runs 15 residues. Germline loops: CDR1 WSHSY, CDR2 SAAADI.

The CDR3 protein is CSAADPRGYNEQFF. As DNA, the CDR3 is TGCAGTGCCGCCGACCCCCGGGGCTACAATGAGCAGTTCTTC. The V gene is TRBV20-1, the J gene TRBJ2-1, with D perhaps TRBD2 (5 bases). The CDR3 extends over 14 amino acids. V was shortened by 6 bases and J by 3 bases, with 15 bases between the two germline ends. CDR1 and CDR2 from the germline V gene are DFQATT and SNEGSKA (reference sequence).

The J gene is TRBJ2-7, the V gene TRBV7-2; no clear D gene. Germline CDR1 is SGHTA and CDR2 is FQGNSA. The V gene lost 4 bases and the J gene lost 3 bases, with 13 bases spanning the gap. The CDR3 sequence is 14 residues long. The CDR3 DNA follows: TGTGCCAGCAGCTCCCAGGTGGGCGGCTACGAGCAGTACTTC. Protein product: CASSSQVGGYEQYF.

The J gene is TRBJ2-7, the V gene TRBV10-3; 9 positions agree with TRBD1. Germline CDR1 and CDR2: ENHRY and SYGVKD. This CDR3 region has 16 residues. With 2 bases clipped from V and 2 bases from J, the junction kept 7 bases outside the gene matches. The CDR3 region is CAISEGGGQGAYEQYF. CDR3 DNA: TGTGCCATCAGTGAGGGAGGGGGACAGGGAGCCTACGAGCAGTACTTC.

This clonotype was observed many times. The V call is TRBV14, the J call TRBJ2-7; 9 bases are a match to TRBD2. The CDR3 is 13 amino acids. V shed 8 bases, J shed 2 bases, and the junction held 4 bases outside the gene matches. Per the germline V gene, CDR1 is SGHDN and CDR2 is FVKESK. This CDR3 is CASAGTSPYEQYF. The DNA for the CDR3 is TGTGCCAGCGCCGGGACTAGCCCCTACGAGCAGTACTTC.

This clonotype occurred many times. The chain joins TRBV20-1 to TRBJ2-1; 9 bases are a match to TRBD2. This CDR3 comprises 16 residues. With 0 bases clipped from V and 6 bases from J, the junction kept 9 bases outside the gene matches. Germline V gene lookup returns CDR1 DFQATT and CDR2 SNEGSKA (reference sequence). CDR3 loop: CSARDPWSSGTNEQFF. DNA for the CDR3: TGCAGTGCTAGAGATCCATGGTCTAGCGGGACCAATGAGCAGTTCTTC.